Sequencing of this T cell receptor beta chain was carried out in a study of regulatory T cells in long-lasting Graves disease. CDR1 is SEHNR and CDR2 is FQNEAQ in the germline V gene (reference sequence). The CDR3 is 17 amino acids. The V segment lost 4 bases and the J segment 2 bases; nucleotides outside the gene matches: 8. This clonotype turned up a few times. The target antigen is unknown. CDR3 regions were amplified by Arm-PCR using iRepertoire HTBI primers to build TCR beta libraries. TCRdb ran MiXCR on the multiplex PCR reads and lists one entry per CDR3 protein. The profile shows a few hundred thousand distinct CDR3 sequences, about a fifth of them singletons. Study-level findings and limits: With some 2,700 shared public clonotypes, persistent patients exceeded new patients, who shared about a thousand. It was in persistent disease that TRBV28, TRBJ1-2 and TRBJ2-5 were favored.

The time point denotes: persistent/refractory GD, antithyroid drugs over 5 years with positive TRAb. Construction of the TCR library relied on RNA isolated from PBMCs. An endocrinology unit in Xi'an, China, supplied the patients. The collection involved drawing roughly 9 milliliters of peripheral blood into EDTA tubes. Sequenced material: peripheral blood mononuclear cells (PBMCs), taken when the disease was refractory, from a patient treated with antithyroid drugs. The chain employs TRBV7-9 and TRBJ2-2; 9 nucleotides agree with TRBD1. This clonotype was sampled from a female donor with Graves disease. Here the CDR3 DNA reads TGTGCCAGCAGCTCAACCGGGACAGGGCGCAACACCGGGGAGCTGTTTTTT. Translating gives CASSSTGTGRNTGELFF.